This is a list of T cell receptor beta chains from one sample in a study of shared clonotypes between healthy human individuals. Libraries were prepared by immunoSEQ multiplex PCR; TCRdb keeps only in-frame clonotypes and omits some of them. The sample includes more than 1 million clones, 78% seen only once; the top ten take approximately 0.52%. Sequenced material: memory CD4+ T cells from PBMCs. The receptors originated from a man aged 18 to 30 in good health. Some clones in this sample may be carry-over from other donors' samples. Each CDR3 is given with its conserved first and last residue. A D gene is named only where the DNA matches it firmly. Clone size is given for some rows only: seen once, a few or many times, or a class if the clone is expanded.

D gene: NA
V gene: TRBV2
clone size: NA
J gene: TRBJ1-1
CDR3 protein: CASSERKRNTEAFF
CDR3 DNA: TGTGCCAGCAGCGAGAGAAAGAGGAACACTGAAGCTTTCTTT

D gene: NA
V gene: TRBV6-1
clone size: NA
J gene: TRBJ2-7
CDR3 protein: CATGGQTYEQYF
CDR3 DNA: TGTGCTACCGGTGGTCAGACCTACGAGCAGTACTTC

D gene: NA
V gene: TRBV6-5
clone size: NA
J gene: TRBJ2-7
CDR3 protein: CASRSGPYEQYF
CDR3 DNA: TGTGCCAGCAGGAGCGGGCCCTACGAGCAGTACTTC

D gene: NA
V gene: TRBV5-4
clone size: NA
J gene: TRBJ1-3
CDR3 protein: CASNPRGGNTIYF
CDR3 DNA: TGTGCCAGCAACCCGAGGGGCGGAAACACCATATATTTT

D gene: TRBD2
V gene: TRBV18
clone size: once
J gene: TRBJ2-7
CDR3 protein: CASSQTSGPNEQYF
CDR3 DNA: TGTGCCAGCTCGCAAACTAGCGGACCAAACGAGCAGTACTTC

D gene: TRBD1
V gene: TRBV4-1
clone size: NA
J gene: TRBJ1-1
CDR3 protein: CASSQGEDRVRAFF
CDR3 DNA: TGCGCCAGCAGCCAAGGGGAGGACAGGGTAAGAGCTTTCTTT

D gene: TRBD2
V gene: TRBV7-2
clone size: NA
J gene: TRBJ2-3
CDR3 protein: CASSLETSGRLEYF
CDR3 DNA: TGTGCCAGCAGCTTAGAGACTAGCGGACGTTTGGAGTATTTT

D gene: TRBD1
V gene: TRBV18
clone size: NA
J gene: TRBJ1-2
CDR3 protein: CASSPEPGQGFGTF
CDR3 DNA: TGTGCCAGCTCACCCGAACCGGGACAGGGGTTTGGTACCTTC

D gene: NA
V gene: TRBV7-9
clone size: NA
J gene: TRBJ1-5
CDR3 protein: CASSLISTGRDVGNQPQHF
CDR3 DNA: TGTGCCAGCAGCTTAATATCTACAGGGAGGGACGTCGGCAATCAGCCCCAGCATTTT

D gene: NA
V gene: TRBV11-2
clone size: NA
J gene: TRBJ2-3
CDR3 protein: CASSLYRVSTDTQYF
CDR3 DNA: TGTGCCAGCAGCTTATACAGAGTTAGCACAGATACGCAGTATTTT

D gene: TRBD1
V gene: TRBV7-9
clone size: NA
J gene: TRBJ1-2
CDR3 protein: CASSLGQAHVYGYTF
CDR3 DNA: TGTGCCAGCAGCTTGGGACAGGCCCATGTCTATGGCTACACCTTC

D gene: TRBD2
V gene: TRBV7-3
clone size: NA
J gene: TRBJ2-3
CDR3 protein: CASSFGLAGGGGTDTQYF
CDR3 DNA: TGTGCCAGCAGCTTCGGACTAGCGGGTGGCGGGGGCACAGATACGCAGTATTTT

D gene: NA
V gene: TRBV30
clone size: NA
J gene: TRBJ1-1
CDR3 protein: CAWSAHVNTEAFF
CDR3 DNA: TGTGCCTGGAGTGCCCACGTTAACACTGAAGCTTTCTTT

D gene: NA
V gene: TRBV29-1
clone size: NA
J gene: TRBJ2-3
CDR3 protein: CSVDLLAHTDTQYF
CDR3 DNA: TGCAGCGTTGACCTCCTAGCCCACACAGATACGCAGTATTTT

D gene: NA
V gene: TRBV5-1
clone size: NA
J gene: TRBJ1-3
CDR3 protein: CASTFGGTSTGNTIYF
CDR3 DNA: TGCGCCAGCACCTTCGGGGGTACGAGTACTGGAAACACCATATATTTT